These 22 T cell receptor beta chains came from one sample sequenced in a study of blood T cell repertoires in COVID-19. The table came from immunoSEQ multiplex PCR; TCRdb's copy has only in-frame clones and leaves some out. This sample has about 68,000 clones, with roughly 85% found just once. The sequencing input was peripheral blood. The source is a man in his forties or fifties with acute or convalescent COVID-19.

The CDR3 spells CASSHDSGGADTQYF. Here the CDR3 DNA reads TGCGCCAGCAGCCATGATAGCGGGGGGGCAGATACGCAGTATTTT. The chain combines TRBV4-1 with TRBJ2-3; 11 nucleotides agree with TRBD2. This CDR3 is built from 15 residues. The junction had 3 bases not matched to a gene; V was cut back by 3 bases and J by 4 bases. Germline V lookup: CDR1 MGHRA, CDR2 YSYEKL.

The CDR3 is CACTIGLTGGFGNTIYF. CDR3 in DNA: TGTGCCTGTACTATAGGATTAACAGGGGGATTTGGAAACACCATATATTTT. The chain couples TRBV30 to TRBJ1-3; the match to TRBD1 covers 8 bases. CDR1 and CDR2 (germline): GTSNPN, SVGIG (reference sequence). The CDR3 has 17 residues. Trimming took 6 bases from V and 3 from J; bases not matched to a gene: 16.

The chain carries TRBV21-1 and TRBJ2-7; TRBD1, the D gene given by the table, was not confirmed from the DNA. TRBV21-1 is flagged as a pseudogene. The CDR3 runs 14 residues. CDR3 protein: CASSKDRGENEQYV. The CDR3, as DNA: TGTGCCAGCAGCAAAGACAGGGGAGAAAACGAGCAGTACGTC.

The chain joins TRBV5-4 to TRBJ1-2; TRBD1 agrees at 11 bases. Losses at the gene ends were 3 bases for V and 2 bases for J; bases not matched to a gene: 3. Germline V gene data show CDR1 as SGHNT and CDR2 as YYREEE (reference sequence). The CDR3 contains 15 residues. The CDR3 sequence is CASSSGQGANYGYTF. CDR3 bases: TGTGCCAGCAGCTCCGGACAGGGGGCGAACTATGGCTACACCTTC. Combining the CDR3 with reference TRBV5-4 and TRBJ1-2 gives the whole variable domain ETGVTQSPTHLIKTRGQQVTLRCSSQSGHNTVSWYQQALGQGPQFIFQYYREEENGRGNFPPRFSGLQFPNYSSELNVNALELDDSALYLCASSSGQGANYGYTFGSGTRLTVV.

This clone was seen once. This chain uses TRBV11-2 with TRBJ1-6; maybe TRBD1 (5 bases). The germline V and J ends were trimmed by 1 base and 8 bases, with 15 bases remaining between them. The germline V gene encodes CDR1 SGHAT and CDR2 FQNNGV. The CDR3 covers 16 residues. CDR3 sequence: CASSLARAVLDSPLHF. The CDR3 DNA reads TGTGCCAGCAGCTTAGCCAGGGCTGTTCTTGATTCACCCCTCCACTTT. Based on the CDR3 plus reference TRBV11-2 and TRBJ1-6, the full variable domain is EAGVAQSPRYKIIEKRQSVAFWCNPISGHATLYWYQQILGQGPKLLIQFQNNGVVDDSQLPKDRFSAERLKGVDSTLKIQPAKLEDSAVYLCASSLARAVLDSPLHFGNGTRLTVT.

This clone was recorded a few times. This chain's CDR3 is CASSPTSNSPLHF. The DNA for the CDR3 is TGTGCCAGCAGCCCTACCTCGAATTCACCCCTCCACTTT. The chain couples TRBV9 to TRBJ1-6; D is unclear. Per germline, CDR1 SGDLS and CDR2 YYNGEE. The CDR3 length is 13 residues. The V and J ends lost 4 bases and 7 bases respectively, with 9 bases between them. Drawing the rest from reference TRBV9 and TRBJ1-6, the complete variable domain is DSGVTQTPKHLITATGQRVTLRCSPRSGDLSVYWYQQSLDQGLQFLIQYYNGEERAKGNILERFSAQQFPDLHSELNLSSLELGDSALYFCASSPTSNSPLHFGNGTRLTVT.

The V call is TRBV5-1, the J call TRBJ2-5, with 12 bases aligning to TRBD2. CDR3 length: 15 amino acids. From germline, CDR1 is SGHRS and CDR2 YFSETQ. The J segment lost 4 bases and the V segment lost 0 bases, leaving 1 base of the junction unmatched. The CDR3 DNA is TGCGCCAGCAGCTTGGTGACTAGCGGGGGAGAGACCCAGTACTTC. This encodes CASSLVTSGGETQYF.

This clone was found once. The chain links TRBV27 to TRBJ2-7, with 10 positions matching TRBD2. The ends lost 5 bases at V and 9 bases at J; junction bases unmatched: 10. Per germline, CDR1 MNHEY and CDR2 SMNVEV (reference sequence). The CDR3 runs to 14 residues. In DNA form, the CDR3 reads TGTGCCAGCAGTACTAGCGGGGCAAGCTATGGGCAGTACTTC. It specifies CASSTSGASYGQYF.

The chain carries TRBV5-6 and TRBJ2-5; 8 nucleotides align to TRBD1. V trimming: 3 bases; J trimming: 3 bases; junction bases outside the gene matches: 4. From germline, CDR1 is SGHDT and CDR2 YYEEEE. This CDR3 region has 14 residues. CDR3 loop: CASSSTGVEETQYF. The DNA of the CDR3 is TGTGCCAGCAGCTCGACAGGGGTGGAAGAGACCCAGTACTTC.

In this sample, this clone turned up once. V usage is TRBV4-1 and J usage is TRBJ1-6, with TRBD1 identical over 8 bases. The CDR3 extends over 18 amino acids. CDR1 MGHRA and CDR2 YSYEKL come from the germline V gene. Germline trimming cut 0 bases from V and 6 bases from J; bases unmatched to any gene: 10. The CDR3 loop reads CASSQDEWQGASNSPLHF. As DNA, the CDR3 is TGCGCCAGCAGCCAAGATGAGTGGCAGGGGGCAAGTAATTCACCCCTCCACTTT.

This chain uses TRBV10-3 with TRBJ2-3, with 9 bases matching TRBD2. The CDR3 contains 15 residues. The V and J ends lost 11 bases and 5 bases, in that order; junction bases with no gene match: 14. The germline CDR1 and CDR2 sequences are ENHRY and SYGVKD. CDR3 sequence reads: CASSVSGGGGDTQYF. Written as DNA, the CDR3 is TGTGCCTCAAGCGTTAGCGGGGGTGGGGGAGATACGCAGTATTTT.

The chain is built from TRBV14 and TRBJ2-7, with TRBD2 matching 9 bases. The trim removed 3 bases at V and 7 bases at J, leaving 4 bases unmatched. The CDR3 is 13 residues long. Per germline, CDR1 SGHDN and CDR2 FVKESK. In DNA form, the CDR3 reads TGTGCCAGCAGCCACCGGACTAGCGATGAGCAGTACGTC. It specifies CASSHRTSDEQYV.

The chain combines TRBV10-1 with TRBJ2-1, with a weak D call TRBD1 (6 bases). V gave up 5 bases and J gave up 9 bases, with 14 bases separating them. Germline V lookup: CDR1 WNHNN, CDR2 SYGVQD (reference sequence). The length of the CDR3 is 13 residues. This chain's CDR3 is CASSQSGQFEQFF. CDR3 bases: TGCGCCAGCAGTCAATCCGGACAGTTTGAGCAGTTCTTC.

Remarks on this clone: Relative to the germline gene, one junction end is altered; a read error may explain this. V gene TRBV6-5 combines with J gene TRBJ2-3, with TRBD2 matching over 7 bases. The length of the CDR3 is 14 residues. CDR1 MNHEY and CDR2 SVGAGI come from the germline V gene. The CDR3 region is CASSPGGSIDTQYF. The CDR3 coding sequence is TGTGCCAGCAGCCCGGGGGGAAGCATAGATACGCAGTATTTT.

The rearrangement uses TRBV5-1 and TRBJ1-3, with no clear D. The CDR3 runs 14 residues. V was pared by 4 bases and J by 0 bases, with 8 bases between. Germline values: CDR1 SGHRS, CDR2 YFSETQ. The CDR3 sequence is CASSPDNSGNTIYF. Here the CDR3 DNA reads TGCGCCAGCAGCCCCGACAACTCTGGAAACACCATATATTTT.

This clone was recorded a few times. This rearrangement joins TRBV30 to TRBJ2-2, with 11 nucleotides matching TRBD2. V dropped 2 bases and J dropped 3; count of bases not matched to a gene: 8. The CDR3 consists of 17 residues. CDR1 is GTSNPN, CDR2 SVGIG, per germline (reference sequence). The CDR3 reads CAWSRLAGMGYTGELFF. The DNA of the CDR3 is TGTGCCTGGAGTAGACTAGCGGGGATGGGGTACACCGGGGAGCTGTTTTTT.

This clone was counted between two and nine times. This sequence joins TRBV6-6 and TRBJ2-7; 8 nucleotides agree with TRBD2. V shed 0 bases and J 1 base; nucleotides not matched to a gene: 2. Looked up from germline, CDR1 is MNHNY and CDR2 is SVGAGI (reference sequence). This CDR3 contains 15 residues. For the CDR3, the DNA is TGTGCCAGCAGTTACTCTAGCGGGGTATCCTACGAGCAGTACTTC. This encodes CASSYSSGVSYEQYF.

The chain combines TRBV4-1 with TRBJ1-1, with 11 bases lining up with TRBD1. CDR3 length: 17 residues. The junction had 7 bases not matched to a gene; V was cut back by 0 bases and J by 4 bases. Germline CDR1 reads MGHRA; CDR2 reads YSYEKL. CDR3: CASSQEWTGGGGTEAFF. CDR3 bases: TGCGCCAGCAGCCAAGAATGGACAGGGGGCGGCGGCACTGAAGCTTTCTTT.

This clone was seen a few times. This chain uses TRBV25-1 with TRBJ2-6; 7 bases line up with TRBD1. V dropped 8 bases and J dropped 0; count of bases not matched to a gene: 4. The CDR3 consists of 15 residues. Germline V CDR1 and CDR2: MGHDK, SYGVNS. The CDR3, as DNA: TGTGCCAGCCCACAGGGGATCTCTGGGGCCAACGTCCTGACTTTC. It encodes CASPQGISGANVLTF.

The CDR3 reads CASSFLPPQNTGELFF. CDR3 bases: TGTGCCAGCAGCTTCCTGCCCCCACAGAACACCGGGGAGCTGTTTTTT. V is TRBV7-3 and J is TRBJ2-2; D is unclear. Germline V CDR1 and CDR2: SGHTA, FQGTGA. The CDR3 has 16 residues. Trimming took off 3 bases at V and 1 base at J, with 12 bases between the two ends.

The chain uses TRBV11-2 and TRBJ2-2; possibly TRBD2 for D (5 bases). Per germline, CDR1 SGHAT and CDR2 FQNNGV. The CDR3 length is 15 residues. V was pared by 5 bases and J by 0 bases, with 10 bases between. CDR3 sequence reads: CASSPGITNTGELFF. In nucleotides, the CDR3 is TGTGCCAGCAGCCCGGGGATAACGAACACCGGGGAGCTGTTTTTT.

J is TRBJ1-1 and V is TRBV28; D ambiguous. Between the trimmed V and J ends, which lost 1 base and 4 bases, there was a span of 10 bases. This CDR3 has 14 amino acids. Germline assignment: CDR1 MDHEN and CDR2 SYDVKM. The CDR3 is CASSLSQVVTEAFF. CDR3 sequence (DNA): TGTGCCAGCAGTTTATCTCAGGTCGTCACTGAAGCTTTCTTT. Supplemented by reference TRBV28 and TRBJ1-1, the full variable domain reads DVKVTQSSRYLVKRTGEKVFLECVQDMDHENMFWYRQDPGLGLRLIYFSYDVKMKEKGDIPEGYSVSREKKERFSLILESASTNQTSMYLCASSLSQVVTEAFFGQGTRLTVV.